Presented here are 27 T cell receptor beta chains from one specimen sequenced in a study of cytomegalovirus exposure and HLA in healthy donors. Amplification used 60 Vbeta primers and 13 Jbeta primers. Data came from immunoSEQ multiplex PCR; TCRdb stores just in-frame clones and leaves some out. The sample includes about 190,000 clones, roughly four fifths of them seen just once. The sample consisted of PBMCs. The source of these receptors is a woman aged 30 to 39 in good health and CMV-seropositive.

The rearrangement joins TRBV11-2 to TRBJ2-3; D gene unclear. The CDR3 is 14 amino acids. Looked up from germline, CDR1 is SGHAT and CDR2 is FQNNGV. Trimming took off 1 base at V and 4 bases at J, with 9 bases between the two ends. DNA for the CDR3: TGTGCCAGCAGCTTAGTGCGGTCCCCAGATACGCAGTATTTT. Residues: CASSLVRSPDTQYF.

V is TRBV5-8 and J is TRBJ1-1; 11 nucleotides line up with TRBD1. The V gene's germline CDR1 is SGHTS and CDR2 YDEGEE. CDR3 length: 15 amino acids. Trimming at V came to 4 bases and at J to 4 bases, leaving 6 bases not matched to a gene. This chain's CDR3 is CASSPDRGRPTEAFF. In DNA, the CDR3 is TGTGCCAGCAGCCCGGACAGGGGGCGACCCACTGAAGCTTTCTTT. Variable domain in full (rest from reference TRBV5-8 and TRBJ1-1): EAGVTQSPTHLIKTRGQQATLRCSPISGHTSVYWYQQALGLGLQFLLWYDEGEERNRGNFPPRFSGRQFPNYSSELNVNALELEDSALYLCASSPDRGRPTEAFFGQGTRLTVV.

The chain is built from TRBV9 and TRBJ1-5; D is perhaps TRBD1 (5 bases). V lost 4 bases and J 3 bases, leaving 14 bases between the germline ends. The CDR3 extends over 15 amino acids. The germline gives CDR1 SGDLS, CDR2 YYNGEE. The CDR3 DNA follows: TGTGCCAGCAGCATCGACAGTTCTCTCAATCAGCCCCAGCATTTT. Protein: CASSIDSSLNQPQHF.

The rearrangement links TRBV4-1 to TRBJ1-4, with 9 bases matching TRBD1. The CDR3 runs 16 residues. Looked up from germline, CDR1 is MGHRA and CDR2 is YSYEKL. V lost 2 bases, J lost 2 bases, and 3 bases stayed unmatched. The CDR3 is CASSQPTGGTNEKLFF. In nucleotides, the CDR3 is TGCGCCAGCAGCCAACCTACAGGGGGCACTAATGAAAAACTGTTTTTT.

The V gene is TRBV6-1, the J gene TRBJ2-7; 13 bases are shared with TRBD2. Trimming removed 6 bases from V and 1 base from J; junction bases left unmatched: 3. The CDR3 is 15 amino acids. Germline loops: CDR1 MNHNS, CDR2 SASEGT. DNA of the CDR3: TGTGCCAGCAGGGTGACTAGCGGGGGGTCCTACGAGCAGTACTTC. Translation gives CASRVTSGGSYEQYF.

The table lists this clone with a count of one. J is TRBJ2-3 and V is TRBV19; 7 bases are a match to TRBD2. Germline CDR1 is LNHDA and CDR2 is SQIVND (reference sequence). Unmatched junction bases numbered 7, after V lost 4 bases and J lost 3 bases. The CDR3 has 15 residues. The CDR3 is CASSSRDGRTDTQYF. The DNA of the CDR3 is TGTGCCAGTAGTAGCCGGGACGGGAGGACAGATACGCAGTATTTT.

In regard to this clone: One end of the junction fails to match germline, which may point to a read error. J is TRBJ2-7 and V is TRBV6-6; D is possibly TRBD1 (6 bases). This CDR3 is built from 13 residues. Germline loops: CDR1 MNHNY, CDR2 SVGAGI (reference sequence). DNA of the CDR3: TGTGCCAGCAGTTTCCAGGGGATCTACGGGCAGTACTTC. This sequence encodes CASSFQGIYGQYF.

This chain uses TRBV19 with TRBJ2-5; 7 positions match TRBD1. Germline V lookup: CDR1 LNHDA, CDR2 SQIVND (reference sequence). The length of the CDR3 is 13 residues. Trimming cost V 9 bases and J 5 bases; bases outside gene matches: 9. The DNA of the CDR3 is TGTGCCAGCAGAGACAGGGCAGGGGAGACCCAGTACTTC. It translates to CASRDRAGETQYF.

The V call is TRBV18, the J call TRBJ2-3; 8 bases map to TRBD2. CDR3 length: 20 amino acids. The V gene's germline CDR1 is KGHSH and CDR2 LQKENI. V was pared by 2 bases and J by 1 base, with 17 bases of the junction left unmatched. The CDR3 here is CASSPSGLFVAGMGTDTQYF. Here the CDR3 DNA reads TGTGCCAGCTCACCATCCGGTCTTTTTGTAGCGGGGATGGGCACAGATACGCAGTATTTT.

The CDR3 is CASSLSAAGGEQFF. In DNA form, the CDR3 reads TGTGCCAGCAGTTTATCGGCGGCGGGGGGGGAGCAGTTCTTC. The chain joins TRBV27 to TRBJ2-1, with 9 bases aligning to TRBD2. This CDR3 has 14 amino acids. V lost 0 bases and J lost 10; bases outside the gene matches: 4. CDR1 is MNHEY, CDR2 SMNVEV, per germline (reference sequence).

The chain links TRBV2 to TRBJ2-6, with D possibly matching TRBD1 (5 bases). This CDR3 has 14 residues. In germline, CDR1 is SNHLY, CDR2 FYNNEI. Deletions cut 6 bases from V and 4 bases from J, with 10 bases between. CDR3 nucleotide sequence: TGTGCCAGCAGCCAGGGATCCGGGGCCAACGTCCTGACTTTC. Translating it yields CASSQGSGANVLTF.

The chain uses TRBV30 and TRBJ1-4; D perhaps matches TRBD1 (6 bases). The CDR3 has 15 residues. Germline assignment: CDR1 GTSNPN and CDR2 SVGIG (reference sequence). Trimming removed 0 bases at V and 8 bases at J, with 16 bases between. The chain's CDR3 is CAWSVQVGQGEKLFF. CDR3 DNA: TGTGCCTGGAGTGTACAAGTCGGTCAGGGGGAAAAACTGTTTTTT.

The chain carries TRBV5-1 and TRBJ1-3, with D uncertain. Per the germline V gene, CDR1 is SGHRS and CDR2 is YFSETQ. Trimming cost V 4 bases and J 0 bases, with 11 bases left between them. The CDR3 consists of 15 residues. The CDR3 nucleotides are TGCGCCAGCAGCACGGACGGAGGCTCTGGAAACACCATATATTTT. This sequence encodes CASSTDGGSGNTIYF. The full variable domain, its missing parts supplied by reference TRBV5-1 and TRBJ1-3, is KAGVTQTPRYLIKTRGQQVTLSCSPISGHRSVSWYQQTPGQGLQFLFEYFSETQRNKGNFPGRFSGRQFSNSRSEMNVSTLELGDSALYLCASSTDGGSGNTIYFGEGSWLTVV.

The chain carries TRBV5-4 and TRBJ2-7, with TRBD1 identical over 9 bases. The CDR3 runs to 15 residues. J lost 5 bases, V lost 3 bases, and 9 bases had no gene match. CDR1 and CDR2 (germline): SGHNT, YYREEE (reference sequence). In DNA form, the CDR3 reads TGTGCCAGCAGCTGGGGGGGACAGGGAAGCGACGAGCAGTACTTC. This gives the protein CASSWGGQGSDEQYF.

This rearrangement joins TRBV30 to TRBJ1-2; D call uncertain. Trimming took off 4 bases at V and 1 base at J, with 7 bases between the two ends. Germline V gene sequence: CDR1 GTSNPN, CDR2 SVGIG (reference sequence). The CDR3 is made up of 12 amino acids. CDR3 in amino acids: CAWKPINYGYTF. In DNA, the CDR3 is TGTGCCTGGAAGCCAATTAACTATGGCTACACCTTC.

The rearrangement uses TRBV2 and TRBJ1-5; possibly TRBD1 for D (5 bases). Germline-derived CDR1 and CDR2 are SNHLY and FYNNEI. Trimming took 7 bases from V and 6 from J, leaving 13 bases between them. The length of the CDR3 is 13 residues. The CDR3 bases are TGTGCCAGCACCGCGGACACAACTCAGCCCCAGCATTTT. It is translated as CASTADTTQPQHF.

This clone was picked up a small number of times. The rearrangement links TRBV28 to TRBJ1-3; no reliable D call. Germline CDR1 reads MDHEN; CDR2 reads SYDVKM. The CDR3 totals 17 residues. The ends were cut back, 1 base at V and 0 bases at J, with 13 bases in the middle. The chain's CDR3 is CASSLSSLLYSGNTIYF. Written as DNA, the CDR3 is TGTGCCAGCAGTTTATCATCCCTTCTCTACTCTGGAAACACCATATATTTT.

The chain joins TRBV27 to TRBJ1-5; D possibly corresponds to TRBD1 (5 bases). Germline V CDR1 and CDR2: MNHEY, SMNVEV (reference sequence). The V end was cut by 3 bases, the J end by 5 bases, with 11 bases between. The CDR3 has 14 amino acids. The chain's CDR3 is CASSFAGLYQPQHF. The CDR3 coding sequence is TGTGCCAGCAGTTTCGCAGGGCTATATCAGCCCCAGCATTTT.

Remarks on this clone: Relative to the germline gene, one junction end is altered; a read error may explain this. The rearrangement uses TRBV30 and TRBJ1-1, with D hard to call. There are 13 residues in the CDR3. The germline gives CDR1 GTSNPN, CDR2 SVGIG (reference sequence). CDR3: CAWGVMANTEAFF. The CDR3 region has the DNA TGTGCCTGGGGTGTCATGGCGAACACTGAAGCTTTCTTT.

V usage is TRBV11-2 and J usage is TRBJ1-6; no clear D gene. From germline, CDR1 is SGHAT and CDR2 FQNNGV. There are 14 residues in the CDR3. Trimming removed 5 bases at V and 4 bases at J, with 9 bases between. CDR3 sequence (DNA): TGTGCCAGCAGCCTTATCCTTTATAATTCACCCCTCCACTTT. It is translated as CASSLILYNSPLHF.

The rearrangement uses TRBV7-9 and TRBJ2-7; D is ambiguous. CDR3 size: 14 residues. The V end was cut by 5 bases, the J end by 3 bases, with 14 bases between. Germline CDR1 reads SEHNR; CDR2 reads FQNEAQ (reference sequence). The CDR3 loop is CASSPLDTDYEQYF. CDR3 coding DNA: TGTGCCAGCAGCCCCCTTGACACAGACTACGAGCAGTACTTC.

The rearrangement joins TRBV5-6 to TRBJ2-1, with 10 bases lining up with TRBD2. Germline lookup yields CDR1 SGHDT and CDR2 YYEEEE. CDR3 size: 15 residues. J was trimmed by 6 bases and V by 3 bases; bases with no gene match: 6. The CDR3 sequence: CASSYLGLAVNEQFF. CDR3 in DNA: TGTGCCAGCAGCTACCTCGGACTAGCGGTCAATGAGCAGTTCTTC.

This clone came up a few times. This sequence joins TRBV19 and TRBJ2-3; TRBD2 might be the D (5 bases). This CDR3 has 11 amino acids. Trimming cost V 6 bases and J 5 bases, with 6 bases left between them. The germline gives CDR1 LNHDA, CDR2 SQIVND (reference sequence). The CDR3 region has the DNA TGTGCCAGTAGACTAGGAGATACGCAGTATTTT. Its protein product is CASRLGDTQYF. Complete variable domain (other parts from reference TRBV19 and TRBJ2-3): DGGITQSPKYLFRKEGQNVTLSCEQNLNHDAMYWYRQDPGQGLRLIYYSQIVNDFQKGDIAEGYSVSREKKESFPLTVTSAQKNPTAFYLCASRLGDTQYFGPGTRLTVL.

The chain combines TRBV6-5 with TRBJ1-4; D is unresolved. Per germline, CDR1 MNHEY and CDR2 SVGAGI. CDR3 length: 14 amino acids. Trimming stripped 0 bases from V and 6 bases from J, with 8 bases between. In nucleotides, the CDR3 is TGTGCCAGCAGTTACTCGCGGGGAGATGAAAAACTGTTTTTT. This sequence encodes CASSYSRGDEKLFF.

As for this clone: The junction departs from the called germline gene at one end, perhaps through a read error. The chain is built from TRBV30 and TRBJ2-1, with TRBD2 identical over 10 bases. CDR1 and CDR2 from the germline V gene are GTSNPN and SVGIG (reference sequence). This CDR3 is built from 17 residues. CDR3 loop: CAWSLEGTSESYSEQFF. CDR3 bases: TGTGCCTGGAGCTTGGAAGGGACTAGCGAAAGCTACAGTGAGCAGTTCTTC.

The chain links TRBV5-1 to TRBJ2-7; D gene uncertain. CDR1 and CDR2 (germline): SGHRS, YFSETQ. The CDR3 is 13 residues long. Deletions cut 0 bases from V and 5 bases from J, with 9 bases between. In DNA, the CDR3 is TGCGCCAGCAGCTTGGGGCTGCAGGACGAGCAGTACTTC. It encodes CASSLGLQDEQYF.

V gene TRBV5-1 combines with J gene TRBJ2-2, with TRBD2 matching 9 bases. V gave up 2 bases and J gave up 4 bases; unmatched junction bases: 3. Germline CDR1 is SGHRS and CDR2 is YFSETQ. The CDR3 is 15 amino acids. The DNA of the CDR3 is TGCGCCAGCAGCTTTGCACTAGCGGGCACCGGGGAGCTGTTTTTT. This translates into CASSFALAGTGELFF.